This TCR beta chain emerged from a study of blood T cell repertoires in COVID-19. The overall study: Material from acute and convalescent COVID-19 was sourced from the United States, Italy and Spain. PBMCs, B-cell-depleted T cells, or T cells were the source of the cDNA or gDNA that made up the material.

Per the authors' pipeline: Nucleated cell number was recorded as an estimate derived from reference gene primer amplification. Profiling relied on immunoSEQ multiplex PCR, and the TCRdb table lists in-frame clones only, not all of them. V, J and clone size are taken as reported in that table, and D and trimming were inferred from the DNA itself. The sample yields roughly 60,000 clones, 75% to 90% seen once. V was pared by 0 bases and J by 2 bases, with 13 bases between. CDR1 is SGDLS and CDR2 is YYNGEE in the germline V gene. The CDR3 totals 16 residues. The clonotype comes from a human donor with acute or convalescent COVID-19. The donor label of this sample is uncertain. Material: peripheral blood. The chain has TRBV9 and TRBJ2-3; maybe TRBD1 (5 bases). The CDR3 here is CASSVGGAGFTDTQYF. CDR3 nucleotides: TGTGCCAGCAGCGTAGGTGGGGCCGGTTTCACAGATACGCAGTATTTT.